This T cell receptor (beta chain) was sequenced for a study of T-cell reconstitution after alpha-beta-depleted transplantation in children. This clonotype was found many times. What it binds is not known. General study findings and limits: Recipient T cells and thymic progenitors that survived gave rise to the high TCRbeta diversity observed at day 60 in some patients. As was reported, about two months after transplant, alpha-beta T cells came from several hundred expanded graft clones. Counts and diversity of T cells one year after transplant came mostly from newly produced T cells.

TCRbeta library preparation incorporated unique molecular identifiers. Each CDR3 protein is one row after TCRdb ran MiXCR on the PCR reads. In the table there are approximately 70,000 distinct CDR3 sequences, roughly 4.9% of which are singletons. The CDR3 extends over 14 amino acids. The V gene lost 3 bases and the J gene lost 0 bases, with 6 bases spanning the gap. Germline CDR1 and CDR2: LGHNA and YSLEER. The sequence was obtained from a boy younger than two who had a stem cell transplant for acute myeloid leukemia, so the T cells may come from the graft donor. The chain uses TRBV4-3 and TRBJ1-3, with D hard to call. This specimen was PBMCs, mostly from graft donor cells, taken 180 days after TCRalphabeta/CD19-depleted stem cell transplant. The CDR3 nucleotides read TGCGCCAGCAGCCATCCTAACTCTGGAAACACCATATATTTT. The encoded protein is CASSHPNSGNTIYF.